This T cell receptor (beta chain) comes out of a study of blood T cell repertoires in COVID-19. The repertoire was sequenced with immunoSEQ multiplex PCR; TCRdb's copy has only in-frame clones and lacks some. The table shows under 200,000 clones, with roughly 81% occurring only once. The receptor comes from a woman of 80 years or more with acute or convalescent COVID-19. Material for sequencing was peripheral blood.

In DNA, the CDR3 is TGTGCCAGCTCACCAAGACAGGGGGTGAACACTGAAGCTTTCTTT. Translated, it gives CASSPRQGVNTEAFF. The J gene is TRBJ1-1, the V gene TRBV18; TRBD1 agrees at 9 bases. The CDR3 is made up of 15 amino acids. Germline values: CDR1 KGHSH, CDR2 LQKENI. V lost 2 bases, J lost 0 bases, and 1 base stayed unmatched. Together with reference TRBV18 and TRBJ1-1, the CDR3 gives the full variable domain: NAGVMQNPRHLVRRRGQEARLRCSPMKGHSHVYWYRQLPEEGLKFMVYLQKENIIDESGMPKERFSAEFPKEGPSILRIQQVVRGDSAAYFCASSPRQGVNTEAFFGQGTRLTVV.